This entry lists 21 T cell receptor beta chains sequenced from one sample in a study of blood T cells in healthy people across ages. Through a sample-barcoded 5' primer and a J-beta primer mix, a second PCR was run for roughly 6 to 12 cycles. MiXCR, run by TCRdb on the 5' RACE reads, gives a single entry per CDR3 protein. The sample holds over 1,500,000 distinct CDR3 sequences; 30% to 40% are singletons and the top ten take under 30%. The sequencing input was blood. The receptors derive from a human donor in good health.

The chain carries TRBV15 and TRBJ1-5; perhaps TRBD1 as D (6 bases). Trimming shortened V by 2 bases and J by 4 bases, and 12 bases separated the two germline ends. The germline V gene has CDR1 LNHNV and CDR2 YYDKDF (reference sequence). This CDR3 is 15 amino acids long. CDR3 residues: CATSRKGQLNQPQHF. The CDR3, as DNA: TGTGCCACCAGCAGAAAAGGACAGTTGAATCAGCCCCAGCATTTT. The whole variable domain, remainder taken from reference TRBV15 and TRBJ1-5, is DAMVIQNPRYQVTQFGKPVTLSCSQTLNHNVMYWYQQKSSQAPKLLFHYYDKDFNNEADTPDNFQSRRPNTSFCFLDIRSPGLGDTAMYLCATSRKGQLNQPQHFGDGTRLSIL.

The chain is built from TRBV6-6 and TRBJ2-3, with a possible D match to TRBD2 (6 bases). Trimming took off 11 bases at V and 0 bases at J, with 21 bases between the two ends. Germline V gene lookup returns CDR1 MNHNY and CDR2 SVGAGI (reference sequence). The CDR3 is made up of 16 amino acids. As DNA, the CDR3 is TGTGCCTCAATGGGCGGGGCCGTCACTAGCACAGATACGCAGTATTTT. Translating gives CASMGGAVTSTDTQYF.

This clonotype came up a few times. J is TRBJ2-3 and V is TRBV5-5; D may match TRBD1 or TRBD2 (5 bases each). V was cut by 9 bases and J by 0 bases, with 17 bases left in between. The CDR3 extends over 15 amino acids. Germline V gives CDR1 SGHKS, CDR2 YYEKEE (reference sequence). Here the CDR3 reads CATIHYGGSTDTQYF. CDR3 DNA: TGTGCCACCATCCATTATGGGGGAAGCACAGATACGCAGTATTTT.

The chain couples TRBV20-1 to TRBJ2-7; D may be TRBD2 (6 bases). Germline-derived CDR1 and CDR2 are DFQATT and SNEGSKA (reference sequence). V dropped 3 bases and J dropped 4 bases, with 22 bases sitting between them. The CDR3 extends over 16 amino acids. The CDR3 region is CSASDPGGTAGYEQYF. CDR3 coding DNA: TGCAGTGCTAGCGATCCCGGGGGAACTGCGGGGTACGAGCAGTACTTC.

This chain joins TRBV5-6 and TRBJ1-5; D gene uncertain. The germline V gene encodes CDR1 SGHDT and CDR2 YYEEEE. This CDR3 has 15 amino acids. V gave up 2 bases and J gave up 5 bases, with 14 bases separating them. The CDR3 DNA is TGTGCCAGCAGCTTAAGGTTGGACGGTTATCAGCCCCAGCATTTT. Translating gives CASSLRLDGYQPQHF.

The chain carries TRBV7-9 and TRBJ1-1; 8 bases match TRBD1. The trim removed 2 bases at V and 1 base at J, leaving 6 bases unmatched. Germline V gene lookup returns CDR1 SEHNR and CDR2 FQNEAQ (reference sequence). The CDR3 totals 16 residues. The CDR3 loop reads CASSLNSGQGNTEAFF. The CDR3 DNA sequence: TGTGCCAGCAGCTTAAATTCTGGACAGGGGAACACTGAAGCTTTCTTT.

The chain combines TRBV6-5 with TRBJ2-5, with 10 bases fitting TRBD1. The DNA end lines up better with TRBJ2-7; the J call may be wrong. Per germline, CDR1 MNHEY and CDR2 SVGAGI. This CDR3 is built from 15 residues. The CDR3 protein is CASSYLGQGSSEQYF. The CDR3 nucleotides read TGTGCCAGCAGTTACCTGGGACAGGGGTCGTCCGAGCAGTACTTC.

The chain is built from TRBV2 and TRBJ2-1; TRBD2 matches 9 bases. The germline V gene has CDR1 SNHLY and CDR2 FYNNEI. With V trimmed by 7 bases and J by 6 bases, 16 bases remained unmatched. The CDR3 is 17 amino acids. CDR3 DNA sequence: TGTGCCAGCAAAGGCGCGGGGGGGGCCCCGGTGGGCAATGAGCAGTTCTTC. Encoded protein: CASKGAGGAPVGNEQFF.

This chain connects TRBV28 to TRBJ2-2; D is perhaps TRBD1 (6 bases). CDR1 and CDR2 (germline): MDHEN, SYDVKM. There are 14 residues in the CDR3. V dropped 7 bases and J dropped 0 bases, with 9 bases sitting between them. DNA for the CDR3: TGTGCCAGCATGGACAGTTCGAACACCGGGGAGCTGTTTTTT. It codes for CASMDSSNTGELFF.

This rearrangement joins TRBV12-3 or TRBV12-4 to TRBJ2-1, with D unresolved. V was clipped by 6 bases and J by 10 bases, with 22 bases between them. This CDR3 is built from 15 residues. The CDR3 DNA is TGTGCCAGCAGCTCCGGTACGGAACGGGTTGGGGAGCAGTTCTTC. Translated, it gives CASSSGTERVGEQFF.

This chain uses TRBV29-1 with TRBJ2-3; D unclear. Trimming took off 6 bases at V and 2 bases at J, with 12 bases between the two ends. In germline, CDR1 is SQVTM, CDR2 ANQGSEA. The CDR3 length is 13 residues. CDR3 sequence: CSVILSTTDTQYF. The DNA of the CDR3 is TGCAGCGTAATCCTATCCACCACAGATACGCAGTATTTT.

V gene TRBV4-2 combines with J gene TRBJ1-6; possible D gene TRBD1, 5 bases. The CDR3 sequence is 15 residues long. Trimming left V 0 bases short and J 7 bases short, with 10 bases between. Germline-derived CDR1 and CDR2 are LGHNA and YNFKEQ. The CDR3 bases are TGTGCCAGCAGCCAAGAGTGGACACTAAATTCACCCCTCCACTTT. This gives the protein CASSQEWTLNSPLHF.

The chain carries TRBV12-3 or TRBV12-4 and TRBJ2-1; maybe TRBD2 (6 bases). Deletions cut 7 bases from V and 10 bases from J, with 26 bases between. This CDR3 has 16 amino acids. CDR3 coding DNA: TGTGCCAGCACCCGGAGGGTGGGGACGGGAAAACCGGAGCAGTTCTTC. It encodes CASTRRVGTGKPEQFF.

The chain links TRBV6-1 to TRBJ1-5; D not resolved. The V end lost 5 bases, the J end lost 7 bases, and 12 bases lay between the germline ends. CDR1 and CDR2 (germline): MNHNS, SASEGT. This CDR3 is built from 13 residues. CDR3 protein: CASSSNPGQPQHF. The CDR3 coding sequence is TGTGCCAGCAGTTCAAACCCCGGGCAGCCCCAGCATTTT.

The chain has TRBV28 and TRBJ1-1; TRBD1 aligns across 8 bases. This CDR3 contains 14 residues. Losses at the gene ends were 8 bases for V and 10 bases for J; bases not matched to a gene: 15. CDR1 and CDR2 (germline): MDHEN, SYDVKM. CDR3 coding DNA: TGTGCCAGCGGTACGCCTCAGGGGGCGTCGACAGCTTTCTTT. Translating it yields CASGTPQGASTAFF.

J is TRBJ1-2 and V is TRBV3-1, with 7 bases identical to TRBD1. V lost 5 bases and J lost 3; bases outside the gene matches: 9. This CDR3 has 15 amino acids. Germline V gene sequence: CDR1 LGHDT, CDR2 YNNKEL (reference sequence). CDR3 loop: CASSSQDRADYGYTF. The CDR3 region has the DNA TGTGCCAGCAGCTCCCAAGACAGGGCGGACTATGGCTACACCTTC. The variable domain in full, with the rest retrieved from reference TRBV3-1 and TRBJ1-2, is DTAVSQTPKYLVTQMGNDKSIKCEQNLGHDTMYWYKQDSKKFLKIMFSYNNKELIINETVPNRFSPKSPDKAHLNLHINSLELGDSAVYFCASSSQDRADYGYTFGSGTRLTVV.

The rearrangement uses TRBV12-3 or TRBV12-4 and TRBJ2-5; D is unclear. The J call may be incorrect, as the DNA end agrees better with TRBJ2-7. This CDR3 has 13 amino acids. The CDR3 DNA reads as TGTGCCAGCAGCCACCTCGGGTTAAACGAGCAGTACTTC. Translated, it gives CASSHLGLNEQYF.

The chain couples TRBV12-3 or TRBV12-4 to TRBJ1-2; 7 nucleotides agree with TRBD1. Trimming removed 3 bases from V and 3 bases from J; junction bases left unmatched: 4. The CDR3 runs to 14 residues. The CDR3 DNA follows: TGTGCCAGCAGTTTTGGACAGGTGGACTATGGCTACACCTTC. It specifies CASSFGQVDYGYTF.

This clonotype came up a few times. The chain is built from TRBV4-2 and TRBJ2-2; 10 bases match TRBD1. CDR3 length equals 18 residues. CDR1 and CDR2 from the germline V gene are LGHNA and YNFKEQ. V dropped 0 bases and J dropped 4; count of bases not matched to a gene: 8. The CDR3 DNA reads as TGTGCCAGCAGCCAAGACGCAGCCGGGACAGGGGTCACCGGGGAGCTGTTTTTT. This encodes CASSQDAAGTGVTGELFF.

With respect to this clonotype: The conserved phenylalanine or tryptophan is not found at the CDR3 terminus, so this likely reflects a read error. J is TRBJ2-3 and V is TRBV12-3 or TRBV12-4, with D perhaps TRBD2 (6 bases). V was clipped by 5 bases and J by 0 bases, with 9 bases between them. The CDR3 loop spans 14 amino acids. The CDR3 region is CASSRDLSTDTQYS. For the CDR3, the DNA is TGTGCCAGCAGTCGGGACTTGAGCACAGATACGCAGTATTCT.

This clonotype was seen more than once but under ten times. The chain links TRBV20-1 to TRBJ1-2, with D unresolved. The V and J ends lost 0 bases and 5 bases respectively, with 10 bases between them. CDR1 and CDR2 from the germline V gene are DFQATT and SNEGSKA (reference sequence). The CDR3 is made up of 13 amino acids. CDR3 nucleotides: TGCAGTGCTAGAGATTTGAGGACGTATGGCTACACCTTC. Its protein is CSARDLRTYGYTF.